This entry features one TCR beta chain sequence. An amount of RNA that ranged from roughly 0.5 to 1 ug was reverse transcribed with random hexamers. TCRdb fed the immunoSEQ multiplex PCR reads into MiXCR, producing one record per CDR3 protein. The data contain some 260,000 distinct CDR3 sequences, 85% of them seen just once; the ten biggest clones take up over 0.095%. The data originate from a study of CD8 T cells in Susac syndrome. TCR beta sequences were obtained from blood CD8+ and CD4+ T cells. The patients who served as multiple sclerosis controls were treatment-naive and had stable or active relapsing-remitting disease that fulfilled the revised McDonald criteria. Trimming removed 11 bases at V and 4 bases at J, with 12 bases between. Germline CDR1 is MNHEY and CDR2 is SMNVEV (reference sequence). This CDR3 spans 12 amino acids.

The clonotype comes from a human donor with multiple sclerosis. The chain uses TRBV27 and TRBJ2-1, with D maybe TRBD1 (7 bases). The sample taken for sequencing was CD8+ T cells from PBMCs. The CDR3 coding sequence is TGTGCCGCGGGACAGAAGTACAATGAGCAGTTCTTC. Protein product: CAAGQKYNEQFF.